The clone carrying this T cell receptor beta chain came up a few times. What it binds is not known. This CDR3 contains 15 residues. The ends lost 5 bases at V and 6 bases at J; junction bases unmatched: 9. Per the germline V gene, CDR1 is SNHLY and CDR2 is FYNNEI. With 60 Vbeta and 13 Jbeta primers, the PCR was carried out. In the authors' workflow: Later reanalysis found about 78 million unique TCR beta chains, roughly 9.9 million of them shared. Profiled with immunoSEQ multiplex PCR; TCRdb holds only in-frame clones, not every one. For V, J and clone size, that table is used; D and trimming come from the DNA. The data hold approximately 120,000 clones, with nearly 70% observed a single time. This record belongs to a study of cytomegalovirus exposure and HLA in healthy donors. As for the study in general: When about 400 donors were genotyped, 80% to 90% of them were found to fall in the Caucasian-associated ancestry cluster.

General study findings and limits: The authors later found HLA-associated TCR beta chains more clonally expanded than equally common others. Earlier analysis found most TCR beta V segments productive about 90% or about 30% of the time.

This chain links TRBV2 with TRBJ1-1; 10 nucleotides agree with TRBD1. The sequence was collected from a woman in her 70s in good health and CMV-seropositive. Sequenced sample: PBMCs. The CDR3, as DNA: TGTGCCAGCAGTCGACAGGGGGCGGCTAATGCTGAAGCTTTCTTT. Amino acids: CASSRQGAANAEAFF.